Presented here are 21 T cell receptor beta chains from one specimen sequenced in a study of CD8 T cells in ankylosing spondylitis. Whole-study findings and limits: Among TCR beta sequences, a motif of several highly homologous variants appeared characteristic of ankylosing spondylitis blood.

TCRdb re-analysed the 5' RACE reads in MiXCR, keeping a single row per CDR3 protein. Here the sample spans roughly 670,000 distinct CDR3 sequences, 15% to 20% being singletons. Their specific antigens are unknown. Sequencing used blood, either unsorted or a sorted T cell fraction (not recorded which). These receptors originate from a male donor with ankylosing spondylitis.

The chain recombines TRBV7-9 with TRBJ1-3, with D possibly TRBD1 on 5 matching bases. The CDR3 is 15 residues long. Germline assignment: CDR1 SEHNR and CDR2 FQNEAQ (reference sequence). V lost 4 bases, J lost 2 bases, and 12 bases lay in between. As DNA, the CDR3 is TGTGCCAGCAGCTCAGCCCAGGGAACTGGAAACACCATATATTTT. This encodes CASSSAQGTGNTIYF.

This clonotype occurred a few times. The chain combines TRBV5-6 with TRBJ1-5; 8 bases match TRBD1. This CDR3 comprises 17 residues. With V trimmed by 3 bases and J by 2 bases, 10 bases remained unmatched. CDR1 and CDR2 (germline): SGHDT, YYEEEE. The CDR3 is CASSSHLGQGGNQPQHF. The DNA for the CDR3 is TGTGCCAGCAGCTCCCACTTAGGACAGGGTGGCAATCAGCCCCAGCATTTT.

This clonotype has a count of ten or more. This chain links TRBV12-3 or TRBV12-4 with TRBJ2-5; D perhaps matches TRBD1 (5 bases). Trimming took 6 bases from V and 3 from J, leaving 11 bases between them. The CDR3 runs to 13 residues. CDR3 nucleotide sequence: TGTGCCAGCAGCCAGACAGAGGAAGAGACCCAGTACTTC. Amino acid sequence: CASSQTEEETQYF.

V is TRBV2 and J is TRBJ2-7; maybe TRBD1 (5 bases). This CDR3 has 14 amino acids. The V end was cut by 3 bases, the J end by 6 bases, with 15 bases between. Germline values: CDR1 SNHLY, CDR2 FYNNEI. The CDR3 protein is CASSEETVLFEQYF. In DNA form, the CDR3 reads TGTGCCAGCAGTGAGGAGACAGTCCTTTTCGAGCAGTACTTC.

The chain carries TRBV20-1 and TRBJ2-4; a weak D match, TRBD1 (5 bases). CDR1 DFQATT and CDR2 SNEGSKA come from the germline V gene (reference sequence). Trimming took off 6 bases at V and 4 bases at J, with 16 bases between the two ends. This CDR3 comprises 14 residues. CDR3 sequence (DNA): TGCAGTGCAGTGGAAAGGGGCCAAAAAAACATTCAGTACTTC. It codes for CSAVERGQKNIQYF.

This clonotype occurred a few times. The CDR3 here is CSGGLAGVSYEQYF. The CDR3 bases are TGCAGTGGGGGACTAGCGGGAGTTTCCTACGAGCAGTACTTC. The rearrangement joins TRBV20-1 to TRBJ2-7; 14 positions match TRBD2. The trim removed 7 bases at V and 1 base at J, leaving 3 bases unmatched. This CDR3 is 14 amino acids long. Germline V CDR1 and CDR2: DFQATT, SNEGSKA (reference sequence).

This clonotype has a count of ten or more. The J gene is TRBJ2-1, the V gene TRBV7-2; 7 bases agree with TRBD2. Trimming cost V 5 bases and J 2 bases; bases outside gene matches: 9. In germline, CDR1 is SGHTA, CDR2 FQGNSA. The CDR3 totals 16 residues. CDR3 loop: CASSSRASGTYNEQFF. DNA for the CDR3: TGTGCCAGCAGCAGTAGGGCTAGCGGTACCTACAATGAGCAGTTCTTC.

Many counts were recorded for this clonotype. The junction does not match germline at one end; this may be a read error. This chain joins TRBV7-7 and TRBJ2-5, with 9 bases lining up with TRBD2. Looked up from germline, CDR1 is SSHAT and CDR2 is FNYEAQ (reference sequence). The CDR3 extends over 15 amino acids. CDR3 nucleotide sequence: TGTGCTAGCAGCTTCGGTAGCGGGGGCCAAGAGACCCAGTACTTC. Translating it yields CASSFGSGGQETQYF. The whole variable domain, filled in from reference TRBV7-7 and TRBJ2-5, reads GAGVSQSPRYKVTKRGQDVTLRCDPISSHATLYWYQQALGQGPEFLTYFNYEAQPDKSGLPSDRFSAERPEGSISTLTIQRTEQRDSAMYRCASSFGSGGQETQYFGPGTRLLVL.

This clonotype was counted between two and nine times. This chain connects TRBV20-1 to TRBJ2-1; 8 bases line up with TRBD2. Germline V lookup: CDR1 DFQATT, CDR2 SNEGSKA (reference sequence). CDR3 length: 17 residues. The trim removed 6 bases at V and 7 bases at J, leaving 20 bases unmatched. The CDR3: CSAPSGGTRSPSNEQFF. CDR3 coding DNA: TGCAGTGCCCCCTCCGGGGGGACTAGATCCCCAAGTAATGAGCAGTTCTTC.

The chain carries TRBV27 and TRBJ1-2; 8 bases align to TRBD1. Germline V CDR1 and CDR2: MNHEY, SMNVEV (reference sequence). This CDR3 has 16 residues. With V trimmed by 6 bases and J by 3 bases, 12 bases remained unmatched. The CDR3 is CASSSGQGETDYGYTF. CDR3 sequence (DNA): TGTGCCAGCAGCTCCGGACAGGGAGAAACCGACTATGGCTACACCTTC.

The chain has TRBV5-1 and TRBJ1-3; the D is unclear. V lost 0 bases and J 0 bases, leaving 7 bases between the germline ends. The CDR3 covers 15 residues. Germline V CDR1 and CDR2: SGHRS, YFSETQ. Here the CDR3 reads CASSLEPSSGNTIYF. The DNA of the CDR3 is TGCGCCAGCAGCTTGGAACCGAGCTCTGGAAACACCATATATTTT.

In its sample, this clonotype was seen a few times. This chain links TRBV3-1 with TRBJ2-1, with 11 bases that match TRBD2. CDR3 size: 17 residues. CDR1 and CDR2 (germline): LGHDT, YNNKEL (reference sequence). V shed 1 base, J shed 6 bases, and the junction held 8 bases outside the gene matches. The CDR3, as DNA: TGTGCCAGCAGCCAAGTCGCCACTAGCGGGAGAAGCAATGAGCAGTTCTTC. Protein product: CASSQVATSGRSNEQFF.

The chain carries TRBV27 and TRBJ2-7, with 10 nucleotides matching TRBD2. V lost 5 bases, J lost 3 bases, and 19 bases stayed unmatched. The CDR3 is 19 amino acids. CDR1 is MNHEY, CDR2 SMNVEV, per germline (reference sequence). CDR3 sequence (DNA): TGTGCCAGCAGTCCTATCGGGGGGCTAGCGGGGGCCAAGAACTACGAGCAGTACTTC. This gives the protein CASSPIGGLAGAKNYEQYF.

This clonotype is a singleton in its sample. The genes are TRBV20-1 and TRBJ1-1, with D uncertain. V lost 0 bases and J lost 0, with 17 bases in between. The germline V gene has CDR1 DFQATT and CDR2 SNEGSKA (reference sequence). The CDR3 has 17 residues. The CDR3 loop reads CSAREVRSWRMNTEAFF. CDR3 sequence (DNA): TGCAGTGCTAGAGAAGTTCGGTCGTGGAGAATGAACACTGAAGCTTTCTTT.

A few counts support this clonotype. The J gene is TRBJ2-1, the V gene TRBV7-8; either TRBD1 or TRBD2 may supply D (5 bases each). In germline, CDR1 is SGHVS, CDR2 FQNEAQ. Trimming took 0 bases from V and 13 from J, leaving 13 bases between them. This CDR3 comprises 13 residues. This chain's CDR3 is CASSLALAGRQFF. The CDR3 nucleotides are TGTGCCAGCAGCTTAGCGCTGGCAGGGAGACAGTTCTTC.

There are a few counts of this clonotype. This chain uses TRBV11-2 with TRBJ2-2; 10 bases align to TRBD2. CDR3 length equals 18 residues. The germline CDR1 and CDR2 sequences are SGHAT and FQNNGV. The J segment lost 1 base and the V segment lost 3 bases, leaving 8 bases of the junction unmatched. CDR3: CASSFRTSGPRNTGELFF. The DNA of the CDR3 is TGTGCCAGCAGCTTCCGGACTAGCGGACCTAGGAACACCGGGGAGCTGTTTTTT. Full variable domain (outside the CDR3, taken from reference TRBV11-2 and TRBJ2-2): EAGVAQSPRYKIIEKRQSVAFWCNPISGHATLYWYQQILGQGPKLLIQFQNNGVVDDSQLPKDRFSAERLKGVDSTLKIQPAKLEDSAVYLCASSFRTSGPRNTGELFFGEGSRLTVL.

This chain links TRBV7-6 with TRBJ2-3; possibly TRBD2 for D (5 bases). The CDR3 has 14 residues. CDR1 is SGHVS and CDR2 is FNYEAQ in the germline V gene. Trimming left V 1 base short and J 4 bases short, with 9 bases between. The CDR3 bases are TGTGCCAGCAGCTTAGGGGCGGGCTCAGATACGCAGTATTTT. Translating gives CASSLGAGSDTQYF.

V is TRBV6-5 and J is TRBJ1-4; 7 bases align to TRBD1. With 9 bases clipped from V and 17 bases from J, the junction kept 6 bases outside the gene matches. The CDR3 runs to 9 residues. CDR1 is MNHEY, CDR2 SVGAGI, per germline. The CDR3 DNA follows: TGTGCCAGTGGGGACAGACTATTTTTT. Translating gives CASGDRLFF.

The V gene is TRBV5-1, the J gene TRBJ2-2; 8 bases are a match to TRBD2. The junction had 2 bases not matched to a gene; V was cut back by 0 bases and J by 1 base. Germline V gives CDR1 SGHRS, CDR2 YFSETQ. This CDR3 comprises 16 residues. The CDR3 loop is CASSLVGTRNTGELFF. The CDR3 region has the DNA TGCGCCAGCAGCTTGGTAGGGACTAGGAACACCGGGGAGCTGTTTTTT.

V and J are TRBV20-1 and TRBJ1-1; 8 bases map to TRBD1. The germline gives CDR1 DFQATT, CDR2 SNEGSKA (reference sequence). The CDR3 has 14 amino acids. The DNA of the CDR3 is TGCTGTGGCGCCCAACCGGCAGGGGGCAAGGAAGCTTTCTTT. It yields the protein CCGAQPAGGKEAFF.

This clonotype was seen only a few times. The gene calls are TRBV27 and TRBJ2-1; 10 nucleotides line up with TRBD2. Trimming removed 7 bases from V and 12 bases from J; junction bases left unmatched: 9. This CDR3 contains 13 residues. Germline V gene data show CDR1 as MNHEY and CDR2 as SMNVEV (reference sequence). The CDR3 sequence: CASTLVSGRPQFF. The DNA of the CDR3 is TGTGCCAGCACTCTAGTTAGCGGGAGGCCGCAGTTCTTC.